This TCR beta chain was captured by sequencing in a study of identical twins. This clonotype occurred many times. Its antigen is not identified. The study's findings and limits: Shared out-of-frame alpha sequences (those common to twins) showed excess low generation probability.

Donors uniformly comprised healthy Caucasians. Template switching added a universal primer binding site, and final cDNA carried unique molecular identifiers. TCRdb itself ran the 5' RACE reads through MiXCR, one entry per CDR3 protein. The table includes fewer than 350,000 distinct CDR3 sequences, around 8.8% detected once. The sample was also reused in another study, on yellow fever vaccine responses in identical twins.

The receptor was derived from a woman aged 18-35 years in good health. What was sequenced was memory (CD45RO+) T cells sorted from blood.

CDR3 region: CASSPQLAGGIYNEQFF. CDR3 nucleotides: TGCGCCAGCAGCCCCCAACTAGCGGGAGGGATCTACAATGAGCAGTTCTTC. V usage is TRBV5-1 and J usage is TRBJ2-1, with 13 bases that match TRBD2. Unmatched junction bases numbered 7, after V lost 4 bases and J lost 3 bases. There are 17 residues in the CDR3. Germline CDR1 SGHRS, CDR2 YFSETQ.